This T cell receptor beta chain was profiled in a study of T cells in Graves' hyperthyroidism and ophthalmopathy. Thyroid ultrasound and orbital computed tomography, with clinical symptoms and serum thyroxine and TRAb, informed diagnoses. J lost 4 bases, V lost 5 bases, and 9 bases had no gene match. CDR3 size: 15 residues. CDR1 and CDR2 from the germline V gene are SEHNR and FQNEAQ (reference sequence). Turning to this clonotype: A much larger clonotype is one base distant, so this may be a read error.

TCR beta CDR3 sequences were amplified from RNA transcripts. The HTBI set primed first-round TCR CDR3 RT-PCR. TCRdb independently ran MiXCR on the multiplex PCR reads; one entry per CDR3 protein. The data hold some 360,000 distinct CDR3 sequences, with 14% observed a single time. The receptor was isolated from an older woman with Graves' hyperthyroidism. This rearrangement joins TRBV7-9 to TRBJ1-1, with TRBD1 matching over 8 bases. Source material: blood. The CDR3 sequence: CASSTGGGRGTEAFF. The CDR3 DNA is TGTGCCAGCAGCACAGGGGGGGGGCGAGGCACTGAAGCTTTCTTT.